These 27 T cell receptor beta chains were all obtained from the same sample, sequenced in a study of yellow fever vaccine responses in identical twins. One entry per CDR3 protein results from TCRdb running MiXCR on the RT-PCR reads. The data show around 1,200 distinct CDR3 sequences, with more than 60% seen just once and 20% to 25% held by the top ten. The material sequenced was T cells from blood (PBMCs), unsorted or a sorted subset (not recorded which), taken before or after yellow fever vaccination (not recorded which). These receptors came from a female donor who received the yellow fever vaccine.

The chain carries TRBV5-4 and TRBJ2-3; a weak D match, TRBD2 (5 bases). Germline lookup yields CDR1 SGHNT and CDR2 YYREEE (reference sequence). The CDR3 consists of 14 residues. Trimming stripped 2 bases from V and 4 bases from J, with 11 bases between. The CDR3 coding sequence is TGTGCCAGCAGCTTTGGGAGTAGGCCAGATACGCAGTATTTT. Amino acid sequence: CASSFGSRPDTQYF.

This sequence joins TRBV11-1 and TRBJ2-3; D is perhaps TRBD2 (6 bases). CDR3 size: 14 residues. Trimming removed 1 base at V and 5 bases at J, with 10 bases between. Germline V lookup: CDR1 SGHAT, CDR2 FQDESV (reference sequence). CDR3 region: CASSLGLDGDTQYF. CDR3 sequence (DNA): TGTGCCAGCAGCTTAGGACTAGACGGAGATACGCAGTATTTT.

The chain is built from TRBV5-6 and TRBJ1-1; no clear D gene. The length of the CDR3 is 12 residues. Germline V gene data show CDR1 as SGHDT and CDR2 as YYEEEE. The V and J ends lost 3 bases and 5 bases respectively, with 8 bases between them. The CDR3 nucleotides read TGTGCCAGCAGCTGGATAAAGACTGAAGCTTTCTTT. Protein: CASSWIKTEAFF.

This clonotype has only one observation. The chain links TRBV15 to TRBJ1-2; TRBD1 might be the D (6 bases). Germline V gene sequence: CDR1 LNHNV, CDR2 YYDKDF (reference sequence). This CDR3 spans 13 amino acids. V lost 5 bases to trimming and J lost 7 bases, with 14 bases between them. For the CDR3, the DNA is TGTGCCACCAGCGGAACAGGGCTGGTTGGCTACACCTTC. Amino acids: CATSGTGLVGYTF.

The chain carries TRBV10-1 and TRBJ1-1, with D possibly TRBD1 on 5 matching bases. This CDR3 is built from 12 residues. The V and J ends lost 0 bases and 8 bases respectively, with 7 bases between them. Germline V gene data show CDR1 as WNHNN and CDR2 as SYGVQD (reference sequence). The CDR3 is CASSESGTEAFF. The CDR3 DNA sequence: TGCGCCAGCAGTGAGTCTGGGACGGAAGCTTTCTTT.

V gene TRBV5-4 combines with J gene TRBJ1-1; 11 bases map to TRBD1. Germline V CDR1 and CDR2: SGHNT, YYREEE (reference sequence). V dropped 6 bases and J dropped 5; count of bases not matched to a gene: 9. This CDR3 region has 15 residues. The CDR3 nucleotides are TGTGCCAGCACCCGGGACAGGGGGAGGGAAACTGAAGCTTTCTTT. It translates to CASTRDRGRETEAFF.

The chain joins TRBV11-1 to TRBJ1-1; no reliable D call. V was pared by 5 bases and J by 5 bases, with 15 bases between. The germline CDR1 and CDR2 sequences are SGHAT and FQDESV (reference sequence). The CDR3 runs 14 residues. Here the CDR3 reads CASSPPLGVTEAFF. The DNA of the CDR3 is TGTGCCAGCAGCCCCCCCTTAGGAGTTACTGAAGCTTTCTTT.

The CDR3: CASSSTESNSPLHF. The CDR3 DNA sequence: TGTGCCAGCAGCTCCACAGAAAGTAATTCACCCCTCCACTTT. This chain joins TRBV11-1 and TRBJ1-6; D unclear. The CDR3 runs to 14 residues. Trimming cost V 4 bases and J 6 bases, with 10 bases left between them. In germline, CDR1 is SGHAT, CDR2 FQDESV (reference sequence).

This clonotype was found once. The V and J genes are TRBV11-1 and TRBJ2-3; 10 bases are shared with TRBD2. In germline, CDR1 is SGHAT, CDR2 FQDESV (reference sequence). The CDR3 loop spans 18 amino acids. The ends lost 6 bases at V and 5 bases at J; junction bases unmatched: 17. CDR3 bases: TGTGCCAGCAGACCTCCCCTTAGCGGGGGGCATCCCGTAGATACGCAGTATTTT. Translating gives CASRPPLSGGHPVDTQYF.

In regard to this clonotype: The junction shows a germline mismatch at one end, possibly a read error. The chain uses TRBV30 and TRBJ2-7; D remains unclear. The CDR3 consists of 9 residues. The germline V gene encodes CDR1 GTSNPN and CDR2 SVGIG (reference sequence). As DNA, the CDR3 is TGTGCCTGGAAGCGAGACGGGCGCTTC. This sequence encodes CAWKRDGRF.

CDR3 bases: TGTGCCACCAGCAGAGTCCATCCCGGTGAAGCTTTCTTT. This codes for CATSRVHPGEAFF. This chain joins TRBV15 and TRBJ1-1; no firm D call. Germline V lookup: CDR1 LNHNV, CDR2 YYDKDF (reference sequence). This CDR3 has 13 amino acids. The germline V and J ends were trimmed by 1 base and 7 bases, with 10 bases remaining between them.

This clonotype has more than one count but fewer than ten. This rearrangement joins TRBV6-5 to TRBJ1-1; D uncertain. This CDR3 has 13 amino acids. Per the germline V gene, CDR1 is MNHEY and CDR2 is SVGAGI. Trimming took 0 bases from V and 2 from J, leaving 4 bases between them. Here the CDR3 DNA reads TGTGCCAGCAGTTACTCCTCCAACACTGAAGCTTTCTTT. Its protein product is CASSYSSNTEAFF.

V gene TRBV6-2 or TRBV6-3 combines with J gene TRBJ1-1, with D perhaps TRBD1 (5 bases). Per the germline V gene, CDR1 is MNHEY and CDR2 is SVGEGT. CDR3 length: 13 residues. Trimming stripped 7 bases from V and 7 bases from J, with 16 bases between. In DNA form, the CDR3 reads TGTGCCAGCATGGGGACCATCTTCTTTGAAGCTTTCTTT. It specifies CASMGTIFFEAFF.

The chain carries TRBV10-3 and TRBJ2-7; 9 bases fit TRBD1. CDR1 ENHRY and CDR2 SYGVKD come from the germline V gene. The CDR3 spans 13 residues. Trimming removed 7 bases from V and 5 bases from J; junction bases left unmatched: 6. The CDR3 here is CAITGTGLDEQYF. The CDR3 DNA is TGTGCCATCACCGGGACAGGGCTGGACGAGCAGTACTTC.

The rearrangement links TRBV5-5 to TRBJ2-1; no firm D call. CDR3 size: 12 residues. CDR1 is SGHKS and CDR2 is YYEKEE in the germline V gene (reference sequence). V dropped 4 bases and J dropped 8 bases, with 10 bases sitting between them. The CDR3 nucleotides read TGTGCCAGCAGCCTTACGCTCCATGAGCAGTTCTTC. This sequence encodes CASSLTLHEQFF.

The genes are TRBV4-1 and TRBJ1-3, with 10 bases matching TRBD1. V lost 3 bases and J lost 6; bases outside the gene matches: 5. In germline, CDR1 is MGHRA, CDR2 YSYEKL. The CDR3 covers 15 residues. CDR3 DNA: TGCGCCAGCAGCCAGCCGGGACAGGGGAAAAACACCATATATTTT. Its translation: CASSQPGQGKNTIYF.

The chain couples TRBV10-1 to TRBJ1-2; D may be TRBD1 (6 bases). The ends were cut back, 2 bases at V and 8 bases at J, with 15 bases in the middle. The germline gives CDR1 WNHNN, CDR2 SYGVQD (reference sequence). This CDR3 comprises 14 residues. The CDR3 region is CASSEPTGRRGYTF. DNA of the CDR3: TGCGCCAGCAGTGAGCCGACAGGAAGACGGGGCTACACCTTC.

This clonotype was found once. The chain joins TRBV13 to TRBJ1-5; D not certain. Germline CDR1 reads PRHDT; CDR2 reads FYEKMQ (reference sequence). With 7 bases removed from V and 3 bases from J, the gap between germline ends came to 16 bases. There are 15 residues in the CDR3. The CDR3 coding sequence is TGTGCCAGCATCTCGGAAGGAAAGGTCAATCAGCCCCAGCATTTT. Translated, it gives CASISEGKVNQPQHF.

The genes are TRBV29-1 and TRBJ2-7; D is undetermined. The V gene lost 4 bases and the J gene lost 4 bases, with 8 bases spanning the gap. There are 11 residues in the CDR3. Germline values: CDR1 SQVTM, CDR2 ANQGSEA. This chain's CDR3 is CSVGSPYEQYV. DNA for the CDR3: TGCAGCGTTGGCTCCCCATACGAGCAGTACGTC.

The J gene is TRBJ2-1, the V gene TRBV11-1; 11 bases line up with TRBD2. V shed 5 bases, J shed 4 bases, and the junction held 7 bases outside the gene matches. This CDR3 comprises 16 residues. Germline CDR1 and CDR2: SGHAT and FQDESV (reference sequence). The CDR3 loop is CASSALAGGSYNEQFF. DNA of the CDR3: TGTGCCAGCAGCGCGCTAGCGGGAGGCAGTTACAATGAGCAGTTCTTC.

This clonotype was observed a few times. The genes are TRBV10-3 and TRBJ1-1, with 10 bases identical to TRBD1. Germline loops: CDR1 ENHRY, CDR2 SYGVKD. CDR3 length: 14 residues. The ends lost 8 bases at V and 4 bases at J; junction bases unmatched: 7. The CDR3 DNA sequence: TGTGCCATCTCGTCCGGGACAGGGGTCACTGAAGCTTTCTTT. Translated, it gives CAISSGTGVTEAFF.

By sample fraction, this clonotype is hyperexpanded (1% or more). This chain joins TRBV4-3 and TRBJ2-1; weak D call: TRBD1 (5 bases). CDR3 length: 12 residues. Trimming pared 4 bases from V and 5 bases from J, leaving 6 bases between. Per germline, CDR1 LGHNA and CDR2 YSLEER. CDR3 DNA sequence: TGCGCCAGCAGCCTGACAGACAATGAGCAGTTCTTC. It yields the protein CASSLTDNEQFF.

The chain combines TRBV2 with TRBJ1-5; no reliable D call. Trimming removed 7 bases from V and 2 bases from J, with 12 bases in between. CDR3 size: 14 residues. In germline, CDR1 is SNHLY, CDR2 FYNNEI. For the CDR3, the DNA is TGTGCCAGCAATGGGGAGGACGGCAATCAGCCCCAGCATTTT. Protein sequence: CASNGEDGNQPQHF.

CDR3 in amino acids: CASSSTSGGSYNEQFF. CDR3 DNA sequence: TGTGCCAGCAGCTCGACTAGCGGGGGCTCCTACAATGAGCAGTTCTTC. The chain links TRBV6-1 to TRBJ2-1, with 12 bases identical to TRBD2. The germline V gene encodes CDR1 MNHNS and CDR2 SASEGT. The CDR3 sequence is 16 residues long. With V trimmed by 6 bases and J by 0 bases, 3 bases remained unmatched.

The rearrangement links TRBV12-3 or TRBV12-4 to TRBJ2-7; D unresolved. The CDR3 has 14 amino acids. V lost 5 bases, J lost 7 bases, and 18 bases lay in between. CDR3 amino acids: CASSLRSHNGEQYF. CDR3 nucleotides: TGTGCCAGCAGTCTCCGATCCCATAACGGTGAGCAGTACTTC.

The chain has TRBV10-3 and TRBJ2-1; D assignment may be TRBD1 or TRBD2 (5 bases each). V lost 10 bases and J 6 bases, leaving 25 bases between the germline ends. The CDR3 has 16 residues. In germline, CDR1 is ENHRY, CDR2 SYGVKD. CDR3 loop: CATGPAVGAGSNEQFF. For the CDR3, the DNA is TGTGCCACCGGGCCAGCGGTAGGGGCCGGCTCCAATGAGCAGTTCTTC.

This chain links TRBV5-6 with TRBJ1-4, with D uncertain. Germline CDR1 reads SGHDT; CDR2 reads YYEEEE. Trimming shortened V by 3 bases and J by 2 bases, and 14 bases separated the two germline ends. This CDR3 is built from 16 residues. CDR3 in DNA: TGTGCCAGCAGCTACGGACCCGGCGGGACTAATGAAAAACTGTTTTTT. Translation gives CASSYGPGGTNEKLFF.